The 14 T cell receptor beta chains below come from one sample, sequenced in a study of T-cell memory formation after mild COVID-19. Each CDR3 protein is one row after TCRdb ran MiXCR on the 5' RACE reads. Found here are 98,000 or so distinct CDR3 sequences, roughly 19% of them singletons; the top ten hold roughly 6%. Sequencing was carried out using PBMCs or a T cell subset sorted from them (not recorded which). Receptors were obtained from a man aged 18 to 30 who had mild COVID-19 (a few samples of this study predate the infection). Cell type and time point are not known.

J is TRBJ2-1 and V is TRBV5-1, with a tentative D call TRBD2 (6 bases). Germline CDR1 and CDR2: SGHRS and YFSETQ. The ends were cut back, 1 base at V and 14 bases at J, with 19 bases in the middle. The CDR3 runs to 14 residues. Here the CDR3 reads CASSLYSGTPIEFF. The CDR3 DNA follows: TGCGCCAGCAGCTTGTACTCCGGGACTCCCATTGAGTTCTTC.

The chain carries TRBV30 and TRBJ2-5; D uncertain. This CDR3 has 13 amino acids. CDR1 GTSNPN and CDR2 SVGIG come from the germline V gene (reference sequence). V lost 0 bases to trimming and J lost 3 bases, with 8 bases between them. DNA of the CDR3: TGTGCCTGGAGTGTTGGCGGAGAAGAGACCCAGTACTTC. It yields the protein CAWSVGGEETQYF.

The rearrangement joins TRBV7-9 to TRBJ1-1; 8 bases align to TRBD1. The V segment lost 6 bases and the J segment 0 bases; nucleotides outside the gene matches: 3. Germline lookup yields CDR1 SEHNR and CDR2 FQNEAQ (reference sequence). This CDR3 region has 14 residues. CDR3 in DNA: TGTGCCAGCAGAGAGACAGGGGTGAACACTGAAGCTTTCTTT. This codes for CASRETGVNTEAFF.

In its sample, this clonotype was seen many times. This chain joins TRBV5-6 and TRBJ2-5, with 8 bases identical to TRBD2. Germline V gene data show CDR1 as SGHDT and CDR2 as YYEEEE. Trimming took 1 base from V and 2 from J; bases not matched to a gene: 4. CDR3 length: 15 amino acids. The CDR3 DNA is TGTGCCAGCAGCTTGCCGGGGGGGAGTCAAGAGACCCAGTACTTC. Translating it yields CASSLPGGSQETQYF. Full variable domain (missing parts from reference TRBV5-6 and TRBJ2-5): DAGVTQSPTHLIKTRGQQVTLRCSPKSGHDTVSWYQQALGQGPQFIFQYYEEEERQRGNFPDRFSGHQFPNYSSELNVNALLLGDSALYLCASSLPGGSQETQYFGPGTRLLVL.

Ten or more counts support this clonotype. V and J are TRBV5-1 and TRBJ2-3; D call uncertain. This CDR3 region has 11 residues. Germline CDR1 is SGHRS and CDR2 is YFSETQ. Trimming left V 1 base short and J 6 bases short, with 3 bases between. The CDR3 here is CASSLLDTQYF. The CDR3 DNA reads TGCGCCAGCAGCTTGCTCGATACGCAGTATTTT.

This clonotype appeared a few times. The chain is built from TRBV5-1 and TRBJ1-3; D ambiguous. This CDR3 contains 16 residues. With 0 bases removed from V and 0 bases from J, the gap between germline ends came to 10 bases. The germline gives CDR1 SGHRS, CDR2 YFSETQ. CDR3 loop: CASSLDLLRSGNTIYF. CDR3 sequence (DNA): TGCGCCAGCAGCTTGGACCTCCTCCGCTCTGGAAACACCATATATTTT.

J is TRBJ2-7 and V is TRBV4-3; D remains unclear. CDR3 size: 16 residues. Germline loops: CDR1 LGHNA, CDR2 YSLEER. V was shortened by 0 bases and J by 3 bases, with 15 bases between the two germline ends. The CDR3: CASSQETSTVFYEQYF. The CDR3 nucleotides are TGCGCCAGCAGCCAAGAGACCTCTACGGTTTTCTACGAGCAGTACTTC.

This chain uses TRBV20-1 with TRBJ1-5; the D gene is possibly TRBD1 (6 bases). CDR3 size: 15 residues. Germline values: CDR1 DFQATT, CDR2 SNEGSKA (reference sequence). Deletions cut 1 base from V and 7 bases from J, with 17 bases between. Written as DNA, the CDR3 is TGCAGTGCTAGAGGGGTAGGGGGGATGGAGCAGCCCCAGCATTTT. Amino acid sequence: CSARGVGGMEQPQHF.

This clonotype was seen ten or more times. J is TRBJ2-1 and V is TRBV10-2; D not certain. Trimming shortened V by 5 bases and J by 12 bases, and 17 bases separated the two germline ends. In germline, CDR1 is WSHSY, CDR2 SAAADI. This CDR3 spans 13 amino acids. The CDR3 DNA follows: TGCGCCAGCAGTCTGGCCTGGGGTGTAACGCAGTTCTTC. Protein product: CASSLAWGVTQFF.

The chain joins TRBV5-1 to TRBJ2-5; the match to TRBD1 covers 9 bases. Germline CDR1 and CDR2: SGHRS and YFSETQ. Trimming removed 4 bases from V and 5 bases from J; junction bases left unmatched: 3. The CDR3 is 13 residues long. The CDR3 DNA sequence: TGCGCCAGCAGCGCGACAGGGGGGGAGACCCAGTACTTC. The encoded protein is CASSATGGETQYF.

This clonotype was found a few times. The chain joins TRBV20-1 to TRBJ1-2; no clear D gene. Trimming removed 5 bases at V and 4 bases at J, with 14 bases between. The CDR3 runs to 13 residues. The germline V gene has CDR1 DFQATT and CDR2 SNEGSKA (reference sequence). Here the CDR3 reads CSAPYPRGYGYTF. CDR3 sequence (DNA): TGCAGTGCTCCATACCCCCGGGGCTATGGCTACACCTTC.

This clonotype was counted a single time. V and J are TRBV19 and TRBJ2-2; TRBD1 might be the D (5 bases). Trimming removed 6 bases from V and 4 bases from J, with 12 bases in between. The CDR3 spans 14 residues. Per the germline V gene, CDR1 is LNHDA and CDR2 is SQIVND (reference sequence). The CDR3 DNA reads as TGTGCCAGTAGCGGCAGGGTACGCACCGGGGAGCTGTTTTTT. Its translation: CASSGRVRTGELFF.

The genes are TRBV6-1 and TRBJ1-2; D is ambiguous. The CDR3 totals 14 residues. The V and J ends lost 6 bases and 8 bases respectively, with 19 bases between them. From germline, CDR1 is MNHNS and CDR2 SASEGT. This CDR3 is CASRREGLTGGYTF. The DNA for the CDR3 is TGTGCCAGCAGAAGGGAGGGTCTCACGGGAGGCTACACCTTC.

This clonotype was counted only a few times. CDR3 sequence (DNA): TGTGCCAGCAGCGTAGGGGTGGGAAACACCATATATTTT. This codes for CASSVGVGNTIYF. The genes are TRBV7-2 and TRBJ1-3; D is perhaps TRBD1 (5 bases). The V gene lost 5 bases and the J gene lost 4 bases, with 9 bases spanning the gap. The V gene's germline CDR1 is SGHTA and CDR2 FQGNSA. The CDR3 has 13 residues.